The clone carrying this T cell receptor beta chain was detected only a few times. Its matching antigen is unknown. Together with a sample-barcoded 5' primer, a J-beta primer mix was included in a second PCR lasting about 6 to 12 cycles. TCRdb independently ran MiXCR on the 5' RACE reads; one entry per CDR3 protein. Of 1.5 million to 2 million distinct CDR3 sequences listed, approximately 39% are singletons. The entry originates in a study of blood T cells in healthy people across ages. Study findings and constraints: TCR beta diversity tracked closely with naive T cell percentage. Relative to aged donors, long-lived donors carried more naive CD4+ cells and displayed higher diversity.

CDR1 is SGHTA and CDR2 is FQGNSA in the germline V gene. There are 14 residues in the CDR3. J lost 2 bases, V lost 11 bases, and 8 bases had no gene match. The sequencing sample was made of blood. The chain is built from TRBV7-2 and TRBJ2-3; 9 bases match TRBD2. The sequence was obtained from a human donor in good health. CDR3 in DNA: TGTGCCGATGGGTCTAGCGGGATCACAGATACGCAGTATTTT. Its protein is CADGSSGITDTQYF.